This T cell receptor beta chain was profiled in a study of CD8 T cells in ankylosing spondylitis. Overall study findings and caveats: Characteristic, it appeared, of ankylosing spondylitis blood was a TCR beta motif of several highly homologous variants. Disease-linked clones bore a CD8+ phenotype, appearing relatively rarely in peripheral blood. As reported, disease-linked clones showed significant enrichment in matched ankylosing spondylitis synovial fluid. Certain motif variants had earlier been reported in reactive arthritis synovial fluid and blood.

Quantitative 5'-RACE with molecular barcodes produced the TCR beta libraries. MiXCR, run by TCRdb on the 5' RACE reads, gives a single entry per CDR3 protein. The table records about 450,000 distinct CDR3 sequences, about 25% of them present only once. This CDR3 is 14 amino acids long. J was trimmed by 6 bases and V by 7 bases; bases with no gene match: 9. CDR1 and CDR2 (germline): SGHVS, FNYEAQ. For this clonotype: Its antigen remains unknown.

This sequence was found in a male donor with ankylosing spondylitis. The V call is TRBV7-6, the J call TRBJ2-7; TRBD1 matches at 10 bases. Sequencing input: blood, either unsorted or a sorted T cell fraction (not recorded which). CDR3 sequence reads: CASKRTGGSSEQYF. CDR3 DNA sequence: TGTGCCAGCAAGCGGACAGGGGGGAGTTCCGAGCAGTACTTC. Full variable domain (outside the CDR3, taken from reference TRBV7-6 and TRBJ2-7): GAGVSQSPRYKVTKRGQDVALRCDPISGHVSLYWYRQALGQGPEFLTYFNYEAQQDKSGLPNDRFSAERPEGSISTLTIQRTEQRDSAMYRCASKRTGGSSEQYFGPGTRLTVT.